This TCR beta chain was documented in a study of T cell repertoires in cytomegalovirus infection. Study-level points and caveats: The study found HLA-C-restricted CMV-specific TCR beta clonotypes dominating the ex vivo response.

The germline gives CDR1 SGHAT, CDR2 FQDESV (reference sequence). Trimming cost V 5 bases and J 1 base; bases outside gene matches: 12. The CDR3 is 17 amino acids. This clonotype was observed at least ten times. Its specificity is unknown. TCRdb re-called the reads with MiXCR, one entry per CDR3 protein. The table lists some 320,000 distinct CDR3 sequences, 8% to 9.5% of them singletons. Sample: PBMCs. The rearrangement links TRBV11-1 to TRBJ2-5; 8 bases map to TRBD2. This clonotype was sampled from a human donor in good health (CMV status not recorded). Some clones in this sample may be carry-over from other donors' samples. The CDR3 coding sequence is TGTGCCAGCAGCCCGGCCCCCAGCACTAGCGGCCAAGAGACCCAGTACTTC. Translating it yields CASSPAPSTSGQETQYF.